This T cell receptor beta chain emerged from a study of T cell responses to AZD1222 COVID-19 vaccine. Study in general: The study pooled second doses at about 4 or about 12 weeks.

Findings and limits, study-wide: Baseline seropositivity characterized only a handful of AZD1222 recipients. Donors were largely white British and mainly female; clonal diversity was possibly underestimated.

Of note for this clone: Its antigen is unidentified.

TCRdb keeps only in-frame clones here, not all; method: immunoSEQ multiplex PCR. In the table there are 99,000 or so clones, approximately 87% of which are singletons. This TCR was recovered from an adult in good health. The source material was peripheral blood, sampled on day 0 of AZD1222 vaccination.

Here the CDR3 reads CASSQVNGREQYF. The CDR3 DNA reads as TGTGCCAGCAGCCAAGTAAACGGGAGGGAGCAGTACTTC. This rearrangement joins TRBV3-1 (or the pseudogene TRBV3-2) to TRBJ2-7; the match to TRBD2 covers 7 bases. The CDR3 is 13 amino acids. Germline loops: CDR1 LGHDT, CDR2 YNNKEL (reference sequence). The V gene end was trimmed by 1 base and the J gene end by 7 bases; junction bases not matched to a gene: 4.